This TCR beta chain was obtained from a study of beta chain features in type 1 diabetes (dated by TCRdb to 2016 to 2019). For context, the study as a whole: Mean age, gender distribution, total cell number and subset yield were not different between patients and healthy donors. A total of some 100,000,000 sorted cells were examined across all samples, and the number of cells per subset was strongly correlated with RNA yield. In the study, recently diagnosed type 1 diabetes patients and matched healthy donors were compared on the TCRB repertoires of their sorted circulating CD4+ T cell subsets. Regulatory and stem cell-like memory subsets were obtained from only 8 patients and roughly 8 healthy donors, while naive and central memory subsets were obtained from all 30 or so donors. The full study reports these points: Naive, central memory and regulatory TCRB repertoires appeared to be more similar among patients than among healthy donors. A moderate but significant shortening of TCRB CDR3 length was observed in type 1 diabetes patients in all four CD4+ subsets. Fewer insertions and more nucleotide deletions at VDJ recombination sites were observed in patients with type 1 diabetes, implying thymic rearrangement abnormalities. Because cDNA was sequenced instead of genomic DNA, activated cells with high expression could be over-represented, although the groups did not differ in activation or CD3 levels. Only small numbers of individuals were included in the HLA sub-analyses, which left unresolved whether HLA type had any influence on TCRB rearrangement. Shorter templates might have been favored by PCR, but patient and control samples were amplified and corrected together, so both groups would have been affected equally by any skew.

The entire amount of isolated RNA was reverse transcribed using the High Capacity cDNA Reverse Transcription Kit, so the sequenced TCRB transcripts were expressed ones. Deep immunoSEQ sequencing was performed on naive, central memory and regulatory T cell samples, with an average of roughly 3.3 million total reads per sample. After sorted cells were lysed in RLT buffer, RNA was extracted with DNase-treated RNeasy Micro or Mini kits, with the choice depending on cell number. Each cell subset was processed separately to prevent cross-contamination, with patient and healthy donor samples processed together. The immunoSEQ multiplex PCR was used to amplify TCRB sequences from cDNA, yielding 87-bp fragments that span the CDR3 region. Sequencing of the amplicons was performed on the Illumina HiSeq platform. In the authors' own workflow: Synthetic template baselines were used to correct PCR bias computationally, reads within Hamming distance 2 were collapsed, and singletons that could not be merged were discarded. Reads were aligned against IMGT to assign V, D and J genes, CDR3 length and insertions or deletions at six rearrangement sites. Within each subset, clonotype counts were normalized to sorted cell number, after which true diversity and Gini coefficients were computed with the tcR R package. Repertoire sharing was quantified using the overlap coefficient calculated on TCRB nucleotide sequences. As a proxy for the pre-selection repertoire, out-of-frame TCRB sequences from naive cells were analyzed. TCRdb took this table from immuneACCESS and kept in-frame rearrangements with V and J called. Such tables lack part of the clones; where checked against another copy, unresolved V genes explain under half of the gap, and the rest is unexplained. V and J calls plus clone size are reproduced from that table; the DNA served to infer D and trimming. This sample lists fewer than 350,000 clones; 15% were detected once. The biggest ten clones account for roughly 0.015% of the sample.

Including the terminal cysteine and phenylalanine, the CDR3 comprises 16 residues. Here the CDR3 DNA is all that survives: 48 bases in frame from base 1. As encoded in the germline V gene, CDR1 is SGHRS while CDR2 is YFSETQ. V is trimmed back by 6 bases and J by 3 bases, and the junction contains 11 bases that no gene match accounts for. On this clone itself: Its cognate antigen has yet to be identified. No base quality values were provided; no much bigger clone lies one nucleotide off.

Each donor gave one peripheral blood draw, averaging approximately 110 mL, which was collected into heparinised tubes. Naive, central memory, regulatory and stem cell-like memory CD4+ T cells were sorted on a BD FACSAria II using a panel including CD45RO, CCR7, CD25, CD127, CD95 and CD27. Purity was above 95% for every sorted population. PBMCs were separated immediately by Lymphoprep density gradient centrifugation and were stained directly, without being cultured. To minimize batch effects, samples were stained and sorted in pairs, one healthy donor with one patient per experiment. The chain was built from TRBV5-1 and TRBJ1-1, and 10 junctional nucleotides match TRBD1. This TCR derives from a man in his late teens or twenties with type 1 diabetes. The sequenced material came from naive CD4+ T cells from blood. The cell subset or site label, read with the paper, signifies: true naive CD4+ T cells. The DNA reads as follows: TGCGCCAGCACTACTGCCGGGACAGGGGCTTACACTGAAGCTTTCTTT. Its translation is CASTTAGTGAYTEAFF.